This T cell receptor (beta chain) appears in the sequencing data of a study of neurological immune-mediated disorders. Study conclusions and caveats: None of the CDR3 amino acid sequences of expanded clones recurred across subjects, suggesting private repertoires in all groups. HTLV-1-associated myelopathy ranked highest for TCR clonal expansion and multiple sclerosis lowest, beneath healthy controls.

This clonotype was seen just once. What it recognizes is unknown. The cDNA was synthesized by means of template-switch 5'RACE, which was carried out with 10-nucleotide random UMIs. TCRdb independently ran MiXCR on the 5' RACE reads; one entry per CDR3 protein. The table records over 25,000 distinct CDR3 sequences, around 21% of them present only once. The study used blood bank volunteers in Maryland, USA, as healthy controls. V was shortened by 4 bases and J by 7 bases, with 14 bases between the two germline ends. Per the germline V gene, CDR1 is DFQATT and CDR2 is SNEGSKA (reference sequence). The CDR3 spans 13 residues.

V and J are TRBV20-1 and TRBJ1-5; a weak D match, TRBD1 (6 bases). Source material: PBMCs. This receptor was taken from a woman in her sixties in good health. The DNA for the CDR3 is TGCAGTGCTACGGACAGCTTCAAACAGCCCCAGCATTTT. Translating it yields CSATDSFKQPQHF.